These 9 T cell receptor beta chains originate from one sample sequenced in a study of CD8 T cells in Susac syndrome (dated by TCRdb to the late 2010s). Libraries were constructed by the immunoSEQ multiplex PCR assay. RNA was extracted using the RNeasy kit, and about 0.45 to 1 ug of the RNA was reverse transcribed with random hexamers. Starting from the raw public reads, TCRdb applied fastp trimming at Q25, assembled clones with MiXCR and retained in-frame beta chains. Each entry is one CDR3 protein sequence, shown with its most common DNA and genes. The sample table holds roughly 130,000 distinct CDR3 sequences, of which 85% to 95% were seen once. The ten largest clones represent about 0.11% of the sample. The sequenced sample consisted of CD4+ T cells from PBMCs. Receptors originate from a human donor with multiple sclerosis.

This sequence joins TRBV4-1 and TRBJ2-4, with unresolved D. Trimming pared 0 bases from V and 6 bases from J, leaving 6 bases between. The germline CDR1 and CDR2 sequences are MGHRA and YSYEKL. This CDR3 spans 13 amino acids. CDR3 bases: TGCGCCAGCAGCCAAGAAACGAGAAACATTCAGTACTTC. Residues: CASSQETRNIQYF.

About this clonotype itself: Mismatch with germline at one junction end may stem from a read error. Here the CDR3 DNA reads TGTGCCAGCAGTTTAGTTGGGGACAGCTACAATGAGCAGTTCTTC. Translating it yields CASSLVGDSYNEQFF. This chain joins TRBV7-2 and TRBJ2-1; 7 bases are a match to TRBD1. The CDR3 sequence is 15 residues long. The germline gives CDR1 SGHTA, CDR2 FQGNSA.

Turning to this clonotype: An end of the junction does not agree with germline; a read error may underlie this. The chain links TRBV6-5 to TRBJ1-4; D ambiguous. Per the germline V gene, CDR1 is MNHEY and CDR2 is SVGAGI. This CDR3 contains 16 residues. CDR3 nucleotides: TGTGCCAGCACTTACCGACCAGGAACAACTAATGAAAAACTGTTTTTT. This codes for CASTYRPGTTNEKLFF.

The chain carries TRBV29-1 and TRBJ1-4; a possible D gene is TRBD1 (5 bases). The CDR3 spans 13 residues. Trimming cost V 7 bases and J 4 bases, with 13 bases left between them. Germline CDR1 and CDR2: SQVTM and ANQGSEA. The CDR3 sequence is CSASTDLNEKLFF. CDR3 sequence (DNA): TGCAGCGCCTCGACAGACCTTAATGAAAAACTGTTTTTT.

The genes are TRBV6-6 and TRBJ2-7; 7 bases line up with TRBD1. The CDR3 is made up of 15 amino acids. Germline trimming cut 2 bases from V and 0 bases from J; bases unmatched to any gene: 4. The germline V gene has CDR1 MNHNY and CDR2 SVGAGI (reference sequence). The CDR3 region has the DNA TGTGCCAGCAGTTACACCGGGACAGCCTCCTACGAGCAGTACTTC. This encodes CASSYTGTASYEQYF.

This chain joins TRBV9 and TRBJ2-7; 7 bases align to TRBD1. With 4 bases clipped from V and 2 bases from J, the junction kept 9 bases outside the gene matches. The CDR3 length is 15 residues. The germline V gene encodes CDR1 SGDLS and CDR2 YYNGEE. DNA for the CDR3: TGTGCCAGCAGCTCCCATTCCGGACAGGCCTACGAGCAGTACTTC. Protein product: CASSSHSGQAYEQYF.

The chain couples TRBV7-2 to TRBJ2-1, with D possibly TRBD2 on 7 matching bases. Germline loops: CDR1 SGHTA, CDR2 FQGNSA. Trimming took off 2 bases at V and 7 bases at J, with 18 bases between the two ends. CDR3 length: 16 residues. CDR3 protein: CASSLWGGRVQNEQFF. The DNA for the CDR3 is TGTGCCAGCAGCTTATGGGGGGGCAGGGTACAAAATGAGCAGTTCTTC.

This clonotype was recorded a few times. The rearrangement uses TRBV29-1 and TRBJ1-1, with a possible D match to TRBD1 (6 bases). Germline CDR1 reads SQVTM; CDR2 reads ANQGSEA. Trimming took off 7 bases at V and 1 base at J, with 16 bases between the two ends. The CDR3 is 14 residues long. CDR3: CSAKQGNGNTEAFF. The CDR3 DNA is TGCAGCGCCAAACAGGGTAACGGGAACACTGAAGCTTTCTTT.

CDR3 sequence reads: CASSLDTDSYGYTF. The CDR3 coding sequence is TGCGCCAGCAGCTTGGACACAGATTCCTATGGCTACACCTTC. The V call is TRBV5-1, the J call TRBJ1-2; D gene uncertain. Trimming pared 0 bases from V and 4 bases from J, leaving 10 bases between. Germline CDR1 reads SGHRS; CDR2 reads YFSETQ. The CDR3 is 14 residues long.